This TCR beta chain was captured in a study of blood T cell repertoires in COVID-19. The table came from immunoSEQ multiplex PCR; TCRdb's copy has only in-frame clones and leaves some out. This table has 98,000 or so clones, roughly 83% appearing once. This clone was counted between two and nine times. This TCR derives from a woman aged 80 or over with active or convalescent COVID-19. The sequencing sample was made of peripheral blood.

CDR3 loop: CSVGQGGGGEKLFF. As DNA, the CDR3 is TGCAGCGTTGGACAGGGAGGCGGTGGTGAAAAACTGTTTTTT. V usage is TRBV29-1 and J usage is TRBJ1-4; 7 bases agree with TRBD1. Germline assignment: CDR1 SQVTM and CDR2 ANQGSEA. V lost 4 bases, J lost 7 bases, and 9 bases stayed unmatched. The CDR3 is made up of 14 amino acids.